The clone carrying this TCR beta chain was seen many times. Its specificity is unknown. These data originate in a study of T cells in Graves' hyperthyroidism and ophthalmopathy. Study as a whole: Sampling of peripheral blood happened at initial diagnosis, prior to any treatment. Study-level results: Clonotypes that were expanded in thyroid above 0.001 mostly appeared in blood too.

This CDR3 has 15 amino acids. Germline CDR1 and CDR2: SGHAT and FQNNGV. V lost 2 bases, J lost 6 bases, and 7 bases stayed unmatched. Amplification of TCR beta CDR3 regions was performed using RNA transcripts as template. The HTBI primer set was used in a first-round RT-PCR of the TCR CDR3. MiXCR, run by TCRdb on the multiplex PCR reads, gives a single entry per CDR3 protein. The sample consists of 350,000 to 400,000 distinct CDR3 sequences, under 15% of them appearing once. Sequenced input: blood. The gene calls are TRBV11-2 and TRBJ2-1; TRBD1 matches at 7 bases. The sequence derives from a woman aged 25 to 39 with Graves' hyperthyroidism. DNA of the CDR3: TGTGCCAGCAGCTTATCCCAGGGGGTGTTCAATGAGCAGTTCTTC. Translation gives CASSLSQGVFNEQFF.